This entry features one TCR beta chain sequence. No antigen is known for it. Per-base quality was not reported, and no clone a single base away is much larger than it. This specimen comes from a study of T cell repertoires in cytomegalovirus infection (dated by TCRdb to the late 2010s). For the study in its entirety: The peptide stimulations were aimed at well-studied HLA-B-restricted epitopes as well as recently identified HLA-C-restricted CMV epitopes, whose presentation resists viral immunomodulation. Donor HLA type was relevant to the analysis, as public TCR beta signatures indicated carriage of CMV infection together with the matching HLA type.

The paper as a whole reports these results and caveats: The ex vivo response was dominated by HLA-C-restricted CMV-specific TCR beta clonotypes, and the single most frequent clonotype in two of eight donors was supplied by these HLA-C-restricted clonotypes. In both this cohort and an independent cohort of approximately 350 donors, the cumulative frequency of public TCR beta family members distinguished carriers of CMV infection plus the relevant HLA type.

Sequenced on an Illumina HiSeq 1500. Using fastp at Q25 and MiXCR, TCRdb reprocessed the public reads and kept productive beta chains. Entries that share a CDR3 protein sequence are merged under the most common genes and DNA. Recorded for this sample are 550,000 to 700,000 distinct CDR3 sequences; just under 40% of them occurred a single time. Clones ranked in the top ten supply around 46% of the sample. The treatment or condition tag for this specimen amounts to: in vitro stimulation with specific CMV peptide epitopes to enrich CMV-specific T cells. The CDR3 has 15 amino acids, counting the end cysteine and phenylalanine. Of the read, only the CDR3 DNA is kept; its 45 bases are in frame from base 1. Trimming removed 4 bases from V and 1 base from J, leaving 14 bases between the germline ends. The germline V gene encodes CDR1 LGHDT and CDR2 YNNKEL (reference sequence).

This receptor was identified in a human donor in good health (CMV status not recorded). Some clones in this sample may be carry-over from other donors' samples. This chain joins TRBV3-1 to TRBJ2-7, with a tentative D gene TRBD2 over 6 matching bases. The material was cultured PBMCs, obtained from culture after CMV antigen stimulation. The bases read TGTGCCAGCAGCCTCCCGGGGACTCGTTCCTACGAGCAGTACTTC. It codes for CASSLPGTRSYEQYF.